This is a list of T cell receptor beta chains from one sample in a study of radiotherapy plus CTLA-4 blockade in lung cancer. Libraries were prepared by immunoSEQ multiplex PCR; TCRdb keeps only in-frame clonotypes and omits some of them. Counted here are tens of thousands of clones, roughly four fifths occurring once; the ten biggest clones make up 0.82%. The source material was peripheral blood, sampled from a patient treated with radiotherapy plus ipilimumab. These receptors came from a human donor with non-small cell lung cancer who had stable disease on radiotherapy plus ipilimumab. Both conserved end residues are part of each CDR3. D genes are given only for firm matches. Some rows mark clone size as missing; the rest say once, few, many or name a class of expanded clone.

D gene	clone size	J gene	V gene	CDR3 DNA	CDR3 protein
-	-	TRBJ2-7	TRBV27	TGTGCCAGCAGTTTATCGAGTGATTACCTAGGCTACGAGCAGTACTTC	CASSLSSDYLGYEQYF
-	-	TRBJ2-7	TRBV4-1	TGCGCCAGCAGCCAAGTCCCCAAAAGGGAAAGGGGTTCCACTTCCGAGCAGTACTTC	CASSQVPKRERGSTSEQYF
-	-	TRBJ2-5	TRBV6-1	TGTGCCAGCAGTGGCCGGGACAACGGTCAAGAGACCCAGTACTTC	CASSGRDNGQETQYF
-	-	TRBJ2-5	TRBV9	TGTGCCAGCCCCCCTCGACAGTACTTC	CASPPRQYF
-	-	TRBJ2-4	TRBV5-6	TGTGCCAGCAGCTTTAGGACCTCTGGAAACATTCAGTACTTC	CASSFRTSGNIQYF
TRBD1	-	TRBJ2-7	TRBV10-3	TGTGCCATCAGTGGGCAGGGGGACGCTTCCTACGAGCAGTACTTC	CAISGQGDASYEQYF
-	once	TRBJ1-2	TRBV9	TGTGCCAGCAGCGTAGGCCAGGGTGAAGGCTACACCTTC	CASSVGQGEGYTF
-	-	TRBJ1-4	TRBV11-3	TGTGCCAGCAGCTTCAACAATGTGGGAAAACTGTTTTTT	CASSFNNVGKLFF
TRBD1	-	TRBJ1-4	TRBV5-1	TGCGCCAGCAGCTTGGCTGGGACAGGGAATGAAAAACTGTTTTTT	CASSLAGTGNEKLFF
TRBD1	-	TRBJ2-7	TRBV6-1	TGTGCCAGCAGTGCCATGACAGGGGGTTACGAGCAGTACTTC	CASSAMTGGYEQYF